The clone carrying this T cell receptor beta chain was observed at least ten times. Its target is not known. This sample stems from a study of regulatory T cells in long-lasting Graves disease. Overall study context: Persistent Graves' disease required over 5 years of antithyroid drugs and positive TSH receptor antibodies.

Library construction for TCR beta used iRepertoire HTBI primers and Arm-PCR of CDR3 regions. MiXCR, run by TCRdb on the multiplex PCR reads, gives a single entry per CDR3 protein. The sample consists of some 420,000 distinct CDR3 sequences, roughly 23% of them appearing once. General study findings and limits: In persistent patients, shared public clonotypes (roughly 2,700) outnumbered those in new patients (966).

Time point in this sample: persistent/refractory GD, antithyroid drugs over 5 years with positive TRAb. With RNA extracted from PBMCs as input, the TCR library was made. This receptor was taken from a female donor with Graves disease. Sequenced material: peripheral blood mononuclear cells (PBMCs), taken when the disease was refractory, from a patient treated with antithyroid drugs.

The CDR3 DNA sequence: TGTGCCAGCAGCTTCGACCAGGGGAACGAGCAGTACTTC. Its protein is CASSFDQGNEQYF. The rearrangement joins TRBV7-6 to TRBJ2-7, with D maybe TRBD1 (6 bases). The germline V gene has CDR1 SGHVS and CDR2 FNYEAQ. This CDR3 spans 13 amino acids. Trimming removed 3 bases from V and 5 bases from J, with 11 bases in between.